The present TCR beta chain was sequenced within a study of T-cell reconstitution after alpha-beta-depleted transplantation in children. V lost 4 bases, J lost 3 bases, and 13 bases lay in between. The germline gives CDR1 SGHRS, CDR2 YFSETQ. This CDR3 is built from 15 residues. Researchers prepared the TCRbeta library using unique molecular identifiers, the study reports. TCRdb analysed the PCR reads with MiXCR anew, one entry per CDR3 protein. Of about 610,000 distinct CDR3 sequences in the sample, 10% were seen once. This chain connects TRBV5-1 to TRBJ2-2; TRBD1 might be the D (6 bases). The sequences come from PBMCs from the stem cell graft donor, collected from the stem cell graft. The origin of this receptor is a human donor who donated a stem cell graft to a child with acute myeloid leukemia. The CDR3 loop reads CASSEGQRHTGELFF. CDR3 sequence (DNA): TGCGCCAGCAGCGAGGGACAACGCCACACCGGGGAGCTGTTTTTT. The full variable domain, with the rest looked up from reference TRBV5-1 and TRBJ2-2, is KAGVTQTPRYLIKTRGQQVTLSCSPISGHRSVSWYQQTPGQGLQFLFEYFSETQRNKGNFPGRFSGRQFSNSRSEMNVSTLELGDSALYLCASSEGQRHTGELFFGEGSRLTVL.